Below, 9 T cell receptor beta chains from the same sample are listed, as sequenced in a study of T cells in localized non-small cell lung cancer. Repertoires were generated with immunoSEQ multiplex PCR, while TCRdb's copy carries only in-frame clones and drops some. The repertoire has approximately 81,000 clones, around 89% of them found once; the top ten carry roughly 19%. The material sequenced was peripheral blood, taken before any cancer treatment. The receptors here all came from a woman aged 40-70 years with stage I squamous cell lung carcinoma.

CDR3 residues: CASSPLTGTPYYEQYF. The CDR3 DNA reads TGTGCCAGCAGCCCCTTAACCGGGACCCCCTACTACGAGCAGTACTTC. This sequence joins TRBV5-6 and TRBJ2-7; D could derive from TRBD1 or TRBD2 (5 bases each). The V gene lost 4 bases and the J gene lost 3 bases, with 20 bases spanning the gap. Germline CDR1 SGHDT, CDR2 YYEEEE. This CDR3 spans 16 amino acids.

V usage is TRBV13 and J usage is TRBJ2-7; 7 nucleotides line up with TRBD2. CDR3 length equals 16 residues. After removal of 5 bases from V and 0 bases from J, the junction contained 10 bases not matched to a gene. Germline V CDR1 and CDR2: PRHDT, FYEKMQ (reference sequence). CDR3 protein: CASSLLGEGTSYEQYF. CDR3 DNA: TGTGCCAGCAGCCTGCTAGGGGAGGGGACCTCCTACGAGCAGTACTTC.

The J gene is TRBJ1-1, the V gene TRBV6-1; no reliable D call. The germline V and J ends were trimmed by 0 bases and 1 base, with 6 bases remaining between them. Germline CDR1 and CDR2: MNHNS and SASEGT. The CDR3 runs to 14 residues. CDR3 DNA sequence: TGTGCCAGCAGTGAAGCCTTAGGGAACACTGAAGCTTTCTTT. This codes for CASSEALGNTEAFF.

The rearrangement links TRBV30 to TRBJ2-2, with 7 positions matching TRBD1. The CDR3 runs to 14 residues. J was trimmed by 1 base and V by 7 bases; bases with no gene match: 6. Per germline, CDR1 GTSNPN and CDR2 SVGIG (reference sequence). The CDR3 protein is CAFDRALNTGELFF. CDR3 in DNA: TGTGCCTTTGACAGGGCCTTGAACACCGGGGAGCTGTTTTTT.

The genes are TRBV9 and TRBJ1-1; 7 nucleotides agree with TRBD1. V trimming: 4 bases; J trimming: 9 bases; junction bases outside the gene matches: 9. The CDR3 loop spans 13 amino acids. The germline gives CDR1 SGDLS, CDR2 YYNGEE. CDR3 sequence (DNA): TGTGCCAGCAGCCAAGGGACAGACACCCAAGCTTTCTTT. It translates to CASSQGTDTQAFF.

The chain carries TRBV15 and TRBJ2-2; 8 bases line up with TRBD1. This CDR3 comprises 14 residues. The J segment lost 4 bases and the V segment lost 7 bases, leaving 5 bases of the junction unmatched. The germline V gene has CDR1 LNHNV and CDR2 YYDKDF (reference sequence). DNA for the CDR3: TGTGCCACCAACAGGGGGATTTCCACCGGGGAGCTGTTTTTT. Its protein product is CATNRGISTGELFF.

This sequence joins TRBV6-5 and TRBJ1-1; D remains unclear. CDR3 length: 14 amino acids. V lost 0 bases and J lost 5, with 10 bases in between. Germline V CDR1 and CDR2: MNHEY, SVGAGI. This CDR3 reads CASSYSRVFTEAFF. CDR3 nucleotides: TGTGCCAGCAGTTACTCGAGGGTATTTACTGAAGCTTTCTTT.

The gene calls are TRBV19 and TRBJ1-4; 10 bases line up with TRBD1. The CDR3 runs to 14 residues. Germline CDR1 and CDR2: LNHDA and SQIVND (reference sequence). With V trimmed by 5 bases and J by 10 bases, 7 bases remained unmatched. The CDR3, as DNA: TGTGCCAGTAGTTTCGGGACAGGGGTCGTAAAACTGTTTTTT. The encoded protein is CASSFGTGVVKLFF.

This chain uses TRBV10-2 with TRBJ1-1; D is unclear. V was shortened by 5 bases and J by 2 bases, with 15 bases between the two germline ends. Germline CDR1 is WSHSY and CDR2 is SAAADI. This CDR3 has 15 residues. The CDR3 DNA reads TGCGCCAGCAGTAACTCGAGGGCCACTAACACTGAAGCTTTCTTT. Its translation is CASSNSRATNTEAFF.